What follows is one TCR beta chain and its context. The source of the sample is a study of T cell changes during pregnancy in multiple sclerosis. This table comes from immunoSEQ multiplex PCR, and its TCRdb copy is limited to in-frame clones, with some not included. The sample includes some 59,000 clones, about 90% of them seen just once. V trimming: 7 bases; J trimming: 6 bases; junction bases outside the gene matches: 11. Germline assignment: CDR1 SGHTS and CDR2 YDEGEE. The CDR3 covers 14 residues. Sample: peripheral blood, taken in the third trimester of pregnancy. The TCR sequence derives from a female donor in good health, enrolled as a control in a pregnancy study. V is TRBV5-8 and J is TRBJ2-7, with 9 bases identical to TRBD1. In nucleotides, the CDR3 is TGTGCCAGCGGTCCGGGACAGGGTTGGAGCGAGCAGTACTTC. It specifies CASGPGQGWSEQYF.